Each of the 12 T cell receptor beta chains below was sequenced from the same sample in a study of blood T cell repertoires in COVID-19. TCRdb's table, derived via immunoSEQ multiplex PCR, lists solely in-frame clones and lacks some. The sample yields 150,000 to 200,000 clones, more than 75% seen once. Material for sequencing was peripheral blood. The receptors here all came from a man younger than 30 with acute or convalescent COVID-19.

The gene calls are TRBV9 and TRBJ1-3; weak D call: TRBD1 (6 bases). The CDR3 extends over 18 amino acids. V was clipped by 0 bases and J by 1 base, with 17 bases between them. Per germline, CDR1 SGDLS and CDR2 YYNGEE. The CDR3 is CASSVDLKAGASGNTIYF. The CDR3 nucleotides are TGTGCCAGCAGCGTAGACCTAAAAGCAGGGGCTTCTGGAAACACCATATATTTT. The full variable domain, with the rest looked up from reference TRBV9 and TRBJ1-3, is DSGVTQTPKHLITATGQRVTLRCSPRSGDLSVYWYQQSLDQGLQFLIQYYNGEERAKGNILERFSAQQFPDLHSELNLSSLELGDSALYFCASSVDLKAGASGNTIYFGEGSWLTVV.

The rearrangement joins TRBV6-4 to TRBJ2-3, with 7 bases matching TRBD2. The CDR3 consists of 13 residues. Germline V gene data show CDR1 as MRHNA and CDR2 as SNTAGT. The ends lost 9 bases at V and 8 bases at J; junction bases unmatched: 11. CDR3 nucleotide sequence: TGTGCCAGTCGGGAGGCACCAGGAGCTACGCAGTATTTT. Translation gives CASREAPGATQYF.

This clone was recorded a few times. J is TRBJ1-2 and V is TRBV19; 9 bases are shared with TRBD1. V lost 7 bases and J lost 5; bases outside the gene matches: 8. Germline assignment: CDR1 LNHDA and CDR2 SQIVND (reference sequence). The CDR3 spans 14 residues. The CDR3 DNA is TGTGCCAGTACCTTACAGGGGGCTTCTTATGGCTACACCTTC. Translated, it gives CASTLQGASYGYTF.

This rearrangement joins TRBV10-1 to TRBJ2-1, with 10 bases matching TRBD2. The ends lost 8 bases at V and 15 bases at J; junction bases unmatched: 10. The CDR3 extends over 12 amino acids. Per germline, CDR1 WNHNN and CDR2 SYGVQD (reference sequence). The CDR3 spells CASQPTSGFTFF. The CDR3 coding sequence is TGCGCCAGCCAACCGACTAGCGGGTTTACGTTCTTC.

The gene calls are TRBV27 and TRBJ2-1; TRBD2 matches at 14 bases. The CDR3 runs 19 residues. Trimming at V came to 7 bases and at J to 4 bases, leaving 15 bases not matched to a gene. Germline values: CDR1 MNHEY, CDR2 SMNVEV (reference sequence). In nucleotides, the CDR3 is TGTGCCAGCACCCCTCGGACTAGCGGGGGGACGGGTCGGTACAATGAGCAGTTCTTC. Translating it yields CASTPRTSGGTGRYNEQFF.

The chain combines TRBV27 with TRBJ1-2; D gene ambiguous. The CDR3 runs 16 residues. Trimming removed 1 base from V and 4 bases from J, with 16 bases in between. Germline CDR1 and CDR2: MNHEY and SMNVEV (reference sequence). The CDR3 nucleotides are TGTGCCAGCAGTTTATTCTTTCAACCTTCGGTCTATGGCTACACCTTC. Residues: CASSLFFQPSVYGYTF.

This chain joins TRBV2 and TRBJ1-4; no clear D. Per the germline V gene, CDR1 is SNHLY and CDR2 is FYNNEI. Trimming took 4 bases from V and 8 from J, leaving 14 bases between them. The CDR3 has 14 amino acids. CDR3 in amino acids: CASSVEEAREKLFF. CDR3 nucleotides: TGTGCCAGCAGTGTAGAGGAGGCTCGGGAAAAACTGTTTTTT.

This chain uses TRBV5-1 with TRBJ2-7; D might be TRBD2 (6 bases). The CDR3 totals 17 residues. Per the germline V gene, CDR1 is SGHRS and CDR2 is YFSETQ. V gave up 4 bases and J gave up 1 base, with 21 bases separating them. DNA of the CDR3: TGCGCCAGCAGCCCCGAACCTGACTGGCGGGGTTCCTACGAGCAGTACTTC. Translated, it gives CASSPEPDWRGSYEQYF.

The chain has TRBV27 and TRBJ1-2; 10 nucleotides agree with TRBD1. Germline V lookup: CDR1 MNHEY, CDR2 SMNVEV (reference sequence). Germline trimming cut 1 base from V and 8 bases from J; bases unmatched to any gene: 7. The CDR3 is made up of 15 amino acids. The CDR3 is CASSLYPGTGEGYTF. The CDR3 coding sequence is TGTGCCAGCAGTTTATACCCCGGGACAGGGGAGGGCTACACCTTC.

This chain connects TRBV19 to TRBJ1-1; D is undetermined. The CDR3 consists of 13 residues. Between the trimmed V and J ends, which lost 6 bases and 3 bases, there was a span of 11 bases. CDR1 and CDR2 (germline): LNHDA, SQIVND (reference sequence). For the CDR3, the DNA is TGTGCCAGTAGGGTCCTCTCGGACACTGAAGCTTTCTTT. Its translation: CASRVLSDTEAFF.

CDR3 residues: CASSGRRGLAGGMGEQFF. In nucleotides, the CDR3 is TGTGCCAGCAGTGGCAGGCGAGGACTAGCGGGGGGGATGGGTGAGCAGTTCTTC. The J gene is TRBJ2-1, the V gene TRBV6-1; 15 bases align to TRBD2. With V trimmed by 4 bases and J by 9 bases, 13 bases remained unmatched. The CDR3 runs 18 residues. The V gene's germline CDR1 is MNHNS and CDR2 SASEGT.

The genes are TRBV6-1 and TRBJ2-5; D remains ambiguous. Trimming took 2 bases from V and 6 from J, leaving 13 bases between them. CDR1 is MNHNS and CDR2 is SASEGT in the germline V gene. This CDR3 spans 14 amino acids. CDR3 sequence: CASSESYAVQTQYF. In DNA form, the CDR3 reads TGTGCCAGCAGTGAAAGTTATGCAGTCCAGACCCAGTACTTC.